These T cell receptor beta chains were read from a single sample in a study of blood T cell repertoires in COVID-19. TCRdb's copy holds only in-frame clones and misses some; the assay was immunoSEQ multiplex PCR. The sample contains 190,000 or so clones, 70% to 90% of which appear only once. Sequencing was performed on peripheral blood. These receptors came from a woman aged 30 to 39 with active or convalescent COVID-19. Each CDR3 is given with its conserved first and last residue. A D gene is named only where the DNA matches it firmly. Only some rows state a clone size, as once, few, many or a class for expanded clones.

>TRBV3-1/TRBV3-2|.|TRBJ1-5|TRBD1
TGTGCCAGCAGCCCCGAACAGGGGAGGCGGCCCCAGCATTTT
CASSPEQGRRPQHF
>TRBV4-1|.|TRBJ1-2|TRBD1
TGCGCCAGCAGCCAAGATGCGAGACAGGGGATAGGGGTGATGAGGGGCTACACCTTC
CASSQDARQGIGVMRGYTF
>TRBV19|.|TRBJ1-5|TRBD1
TGTGCCAGTAGTATAGACCGACAGGGCCCGTATAGCAATCAGCCCCAGCATTTT
CASSIDRQGPYSNQPQHF
>TRBV7-9|.|TRBJ2-5|.
TGTGCCAGCAGCTTAGCGACTAGTAGACAAGAGACCCAGTACTTC
CASSLATSRQETQYF
>TRBV18|.|TRBJ1-6|.
TGTGCCAGCTCACATGAATTTCCGGGACAAGGGGGACCCCTCCACTTT
CASSHEFPGQGGPLHF
>TRBV4-1|.|TRBJ1-1|.
TGCGCCAGCAGCCAAGCGCCAGGGCCAGACACTGAAGCTTTCTTT
CASSQAPGPDTEAFF
>TRBV4-2|.|TRBJ2-1|.
TGTGCCAGCAGACGGGATGGGGCCTACAATGAGCAGTTCTTC
CASRRDGAYNEQFF
>TRBV25-1|.|TRBJ1-4|TRBD1
TGTGCCAGCAGAACAGGGACAGGGTCTGAAAAACTGTTTTTT
CASRTGTGSEKLFF
>TRBV4-1|.|TRBJ2-2|.
TGCGCCAGCAGCCATAGTGGGAACACCGGGGAGCTGTTTTTT
CASSHSGNTGELFF
>TRBV19|.|TRBJ2-2|TRBD1
TGTGCCAGTAGTTCCCAGGGGGCCGGCACCGGGGAGCTGTTTTTT
CASSSQGAGTGELFF
>TRBV5-6|.|TRBJ2-1|TRBD2
TGTGCCAGCAGCTTCCGTCTCGGACTAGTAAATGAGCAGTTCTTC
CASSFRLGLVNEQFF
>TRBV5-6|.|TRBJ2-2|.
TGTGCCAGCAGCCAAATGGGGCAACTTAACACCGGGGAGCTGTTTTTT
CASSQMGQLNTGELFF
>TRBV7-9|.|TRBJ2-7|TRBD2
TGTGCCAGCAGCTTAGGAGCGGGGTCCTACGAGCAGTACTTC
CASSLGAGSYEQYF
>TRBV3-1/TRBV3-2|.|TRBJ2-7|.
TGTGCCAGCAGCCAAGGGGACAAACCCTTCTTC
CASSQGDKPFF
>TRBV19|.|TRBJ1-1|.
TGTGCCAGTAGTATATCCGAGGGCACTGAAGCTTTCTTT
CASSISEGTEAFF
>TRBV23-1|once|TRBJ2-7|.
TGCGCCAGCAGTCAATACCTGACAGCCTACGAGCAGTACTTC
CASSQYLTAYEQYF
>TRBV7-9|.|TRBJ2-7|.
TGTGCCAGCAGCTTAGGCAGTTCCGAGCAGTACTTC
CASSLGSSEQYF
>TRBV28|.|TRBJ2-1|TRBD2
TGTGCCAGCAGGGCGGGAGGGCCCTACAATGAGCAGTTCTTC
CASRAGGPYNEQFF
>TRBV10-3|.|TRBJ1-5|TRBD1
TGTGCCATCAGTGAAGGGACAGGGGGGTATCAGCCCCAGCATTTT
CAISEGTGGYQPQHF
>TRBV19|.|TRBJ2-3|TRBD2
TGTGCCAGTACCGCATCCGGACTAGCAGGCACAGATACGCAGTATTTT
CASTASGLAGTDTQYF
>TRBV19|.|TRBJ1-1|.
TGTGCCACAGGGAACACTGAAGCTTTCTTT
CATGNTEAFF
>TRBV10-3|.|TRBJ2-3|TRBD1
TGTGCCATCAGTGAGTCCGGACAGGCTACCTTCACAGATACGCAGTATTTT
CAISESGQATFTDTQYF
>TRBV28|.|TRBJ2-3|TRBD2
TGTGCCACCTATGGGACTAGCGGGAGCGGCACAGATACGCAGTATTTT
CATYGTSGSGTDTQYF
>TRBV27|.|TRBJ2-3|TRBD2
TGTGCCAGCAGTCTAGCGGGAGGGAGCCCCGATACGCAGTATTTT
CASSLAGGSPDTQYF
>TRBV2|.|TRBJ1-1|TRBD1
TGTGCCAGCAGCCTACAGGGGGCGCCCACTGAAGCTTTCTTT
CASSLQGAPTEAFF
>TRBV2|.|TRBJ1-4|.
TGTGCCAGCAGTGAGGAACAGGGTGGCGAAAAACTGTTTTTT
CASSEEQGGEKLFF
>TRBV6-6|.|TRBJ2-3|TRBD2
TGTGCCAGCCGTCCCGGGGGGACTAGCACAGATACGCAGTATTTT
CASRPGGTSTDTQYF
>TRBV7-2|.|TRBJ1-3|TRBD1
TGTGCCAGCAGCCCAAGGACAGGGAGGGGAAACACCATATATTTT
CASSPRTGRGNTIYF
>TRBV2|few|TRBJ1-1|.
TGTGCCAGCAGTGGGGGCTGGGAAATGAACACTGAAGCTTTCTTT
CASSGGWEMNTEAFF
>TRBV10-2|.|TRBJ1-1|.
TGCGCCAGCAGTGACAGGAACACTGAAGCTTTCTTT
CASSDRNTEAFF
>TRBV7-8|.|TRBJ1-6|.
TGTGCCAGCAGCCCTCAGAGAGGGAGTAATTCACCCCTCCACTTT
CASSPQRGSNSPLHF
>TRBV4-1|.|TRBJ1-1|.
TGCGCCAGCAGCCAAGATCGCGGGAACACTGAAGCTTTCTTT
CASSQDRGNTEAFF
>TRBV28|.|TRBJ1-2|.
TGTGCCAGCAGCCAGGTACTCTATGGCTACACCTTC
CASSQVLYGYTF
>TRBV6-6|.|TRBJ1-2|TRBD1
TGTGCCAGCAGCACCCGACAGGGGGTGTCGGACGGCTACACCTTC
CASSTRQGVSDGYTF
>TRBV10-3|.|TRBJ2-5|TRBD2
TGTGCCATCAAGGGACTAGCGGGGAACCAAGAGACCCAGTACTTC
CAIKGLAGNQETQYF
>TRBV7-6|few|TRBJ1-1|.
TGTGCCAGCAGCCCAGGACCGCAGGGCTCGGCTGAAGCTTTCTTT
CASSPGPQGSAEAFF
>TRBV2|.|TRBJ2-5|.
TGTGCCAGCAGTGAAAAAGACATCCAAGAGACCCAGTACTTC
CASSEKDIQETQYF
>TRBV9|few|TRBJ1-2|.
TGTGCCAGCAGCGACAGGAAGTCGGACTATGGCTACACCTTC
CASSDRKSDYGYTF
>TRBV5-1|.|TRBJ1-6|.
TGCGCCAGCAGCTCGGACAGTGCCGGCTCACCCCTCCACTTT
CASSSDSAGSPLHF
>TRBV28|once|TRBJ1-6|.
TGTGCCAGCAGTTTACGCAGGGGTAATTCACCCCTCCACTTT
CASSLRRGNSPLHF
>TRBV2|.|TRBJ2-3|TRBD2
TGTGCCAGCAGTGCCGACGGGGGGGCCGCAGATACGCAGTATTTT
CASSADGGAADTQYF
>TRBV3-1/TRBV3-2|once|TRBJ1-5|.
TGTGCCAGCAGCCGTGCGGGGGCGAATCAGCCCCAGCATTTT
CASSRAGANQPQHF
>TRBV29-1|few|TRBJ2-3|TRBD2
TGCAGCGTCAACTACGCGGGAGGACTCACAGATACGCAGTATTTT
CSVNYAGGLTDTQYF
>TRBV7-9|.|TRBJ2-2|.
TGTGCCAGCAGCTTGCTTTCACAGGCCACCGGGGAGCTGTTTTTT
CASSLLSQATGELFF
>TRBV2|.|TRBJ2-3|TRBD1
TGTGCCAGCAGGGCGACAGGGGGCTCCACAGATACGCAGTATTTT
CASRATGGSTDTQYF